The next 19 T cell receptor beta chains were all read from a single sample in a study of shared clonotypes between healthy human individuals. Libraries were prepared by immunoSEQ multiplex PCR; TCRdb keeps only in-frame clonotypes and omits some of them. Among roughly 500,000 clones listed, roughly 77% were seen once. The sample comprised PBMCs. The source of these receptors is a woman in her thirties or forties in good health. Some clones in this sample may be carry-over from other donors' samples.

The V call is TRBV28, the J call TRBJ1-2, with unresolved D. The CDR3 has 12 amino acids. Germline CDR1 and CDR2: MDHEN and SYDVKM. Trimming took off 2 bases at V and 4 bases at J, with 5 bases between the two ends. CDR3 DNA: TGTGCCAGCAGTTTACACCGCTATGGCTACACCTTC. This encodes CASSLHRYGYTF.

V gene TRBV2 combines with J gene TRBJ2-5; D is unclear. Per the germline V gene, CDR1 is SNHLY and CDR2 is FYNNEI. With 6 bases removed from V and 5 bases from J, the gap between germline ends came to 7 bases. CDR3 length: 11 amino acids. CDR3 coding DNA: TGTGCCAGCAGCCGCACTGAGACCCAGTACTTC. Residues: CASSRTETQYF.

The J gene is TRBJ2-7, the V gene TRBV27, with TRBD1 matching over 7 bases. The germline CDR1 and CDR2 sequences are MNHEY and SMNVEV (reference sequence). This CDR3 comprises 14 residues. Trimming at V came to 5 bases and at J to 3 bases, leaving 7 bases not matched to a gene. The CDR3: CASSIRDRDYEQYF. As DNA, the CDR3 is TGTGCCAGCAGTATCCGGGACAGAGACTACGAGCAGTACTTC.

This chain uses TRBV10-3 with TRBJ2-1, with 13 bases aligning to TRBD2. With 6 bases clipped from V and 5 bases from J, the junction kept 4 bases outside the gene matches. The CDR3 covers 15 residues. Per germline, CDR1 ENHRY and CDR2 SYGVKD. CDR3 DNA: TGTGCCATCAGACCCGGGACTAGCGGGAACAATGAGCAGTTCTTC. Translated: CAIRPGTSGNNEQFF.

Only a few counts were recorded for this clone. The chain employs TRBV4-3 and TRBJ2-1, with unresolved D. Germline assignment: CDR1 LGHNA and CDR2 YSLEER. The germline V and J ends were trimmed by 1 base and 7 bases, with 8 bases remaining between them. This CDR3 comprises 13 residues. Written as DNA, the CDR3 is TGCGCCAGCAGCCAAGCAAGGTCGAATGAGCAGTTCTTC. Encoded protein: CASSQARSNEQFF.

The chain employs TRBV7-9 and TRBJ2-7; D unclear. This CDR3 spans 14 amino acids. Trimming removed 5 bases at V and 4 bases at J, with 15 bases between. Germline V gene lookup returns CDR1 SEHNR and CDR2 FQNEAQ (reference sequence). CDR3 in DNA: TGTGCCAGCAGCCCTGGAGCCTGGAATTACGAGCAGTACTTC. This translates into CASSPGAWNYEQYF.

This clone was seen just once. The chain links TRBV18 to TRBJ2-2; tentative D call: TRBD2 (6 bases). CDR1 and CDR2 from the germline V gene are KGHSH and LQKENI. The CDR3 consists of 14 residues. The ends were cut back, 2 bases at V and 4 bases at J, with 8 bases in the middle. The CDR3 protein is CASSPGRSTGELFF. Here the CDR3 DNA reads TGTGCCAGCTCACCAGGGAGGTCCACCGGGGAGCTGTTTTTT.

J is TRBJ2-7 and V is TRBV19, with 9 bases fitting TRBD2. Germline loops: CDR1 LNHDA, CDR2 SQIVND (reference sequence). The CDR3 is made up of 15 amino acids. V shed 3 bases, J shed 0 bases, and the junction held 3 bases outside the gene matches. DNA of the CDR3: TGTGCCAGTAGTATGGCTAGCGGGACCTCCTACGAGCAGTACTTC. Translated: CASSMASGTSYEQYF.

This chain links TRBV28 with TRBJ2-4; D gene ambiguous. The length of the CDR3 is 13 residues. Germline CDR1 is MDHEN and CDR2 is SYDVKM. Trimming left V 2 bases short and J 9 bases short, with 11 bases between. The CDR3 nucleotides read TGTGCCAGCAGTTTAGCCAGTAGTCCCATTCAGTACTTC. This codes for CASSLASSPIQYF.

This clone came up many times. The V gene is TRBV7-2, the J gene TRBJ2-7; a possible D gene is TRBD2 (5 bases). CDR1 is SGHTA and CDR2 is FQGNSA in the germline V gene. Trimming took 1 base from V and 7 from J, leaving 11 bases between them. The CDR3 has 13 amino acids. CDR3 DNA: TGTGCCAGCAGCTTAGGATGGGGAGTAGAGCAGTACTTC. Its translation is CASSLGWGVEQYF. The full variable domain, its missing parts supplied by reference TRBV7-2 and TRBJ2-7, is GAGVSQSPSNKVTEKGKDVELRCDPISGHTALYWYRQSLGQGLEFLIYFQGNSAPDKSGLPSDRFSAERTGGSVSTLTIQRTQQEDSAVYLCASSLGWGVEQYFGPGTRLTVT.

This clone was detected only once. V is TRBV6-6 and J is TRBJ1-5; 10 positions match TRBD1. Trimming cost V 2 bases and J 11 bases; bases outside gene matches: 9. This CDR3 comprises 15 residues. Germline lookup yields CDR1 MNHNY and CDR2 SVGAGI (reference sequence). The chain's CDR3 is CASSYGTGVQLTQHF. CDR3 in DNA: TGTGCCAGCAGTTACGGGACAGGGGTTCAATTGACCCAGCATTTT.

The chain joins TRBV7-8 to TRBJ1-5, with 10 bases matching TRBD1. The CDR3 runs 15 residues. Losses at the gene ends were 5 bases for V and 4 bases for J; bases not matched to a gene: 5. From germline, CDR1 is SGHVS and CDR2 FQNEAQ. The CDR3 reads CASSADRGRNQPQHF. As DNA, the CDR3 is TGTGCCAGCAGCGCCGACAGGGGGCGGAATCAGCCCCAGCATTTT.

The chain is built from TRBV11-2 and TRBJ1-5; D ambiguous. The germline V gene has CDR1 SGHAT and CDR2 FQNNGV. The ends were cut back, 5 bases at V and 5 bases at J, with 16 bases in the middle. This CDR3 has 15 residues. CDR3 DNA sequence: TGTGCCAGCAGCGACACCGGAGGCGACGATCAGCCCCAGCATTTT. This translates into CASSDTGGDDQPQHF.

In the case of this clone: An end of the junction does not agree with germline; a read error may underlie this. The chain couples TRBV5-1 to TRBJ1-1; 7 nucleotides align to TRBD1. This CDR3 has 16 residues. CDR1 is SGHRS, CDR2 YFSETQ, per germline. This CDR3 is CASSSGNTGVNTEAFF. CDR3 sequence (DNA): TGCGCCAGCAGCTCGGGGAACACAGGGGTGAATACTGAAGCTTTCTTT.

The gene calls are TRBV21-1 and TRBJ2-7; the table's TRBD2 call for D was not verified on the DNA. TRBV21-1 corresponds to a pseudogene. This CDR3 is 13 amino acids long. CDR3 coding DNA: TGTGCCAGCAGCACGCGCGGTACCTACGAGCAGTACTTC. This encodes CASSTRGTYEQYF.

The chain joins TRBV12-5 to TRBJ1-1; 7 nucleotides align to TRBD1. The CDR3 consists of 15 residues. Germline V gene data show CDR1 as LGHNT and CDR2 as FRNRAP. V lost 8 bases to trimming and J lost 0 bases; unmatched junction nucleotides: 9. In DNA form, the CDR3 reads TGTGCTAGTAGAACGTCGACAGGGTTGAACACTGAAGCTTTCTTT. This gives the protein CASRTSTGLNTEAFF.

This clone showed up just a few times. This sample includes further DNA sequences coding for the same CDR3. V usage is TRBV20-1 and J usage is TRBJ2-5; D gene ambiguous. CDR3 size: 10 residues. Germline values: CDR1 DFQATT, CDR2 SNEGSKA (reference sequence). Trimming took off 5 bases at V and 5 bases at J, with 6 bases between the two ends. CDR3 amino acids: CSARRETQYF. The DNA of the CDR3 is TGCAGTGCTCGTCGTGAGACCCAGTACTTC.

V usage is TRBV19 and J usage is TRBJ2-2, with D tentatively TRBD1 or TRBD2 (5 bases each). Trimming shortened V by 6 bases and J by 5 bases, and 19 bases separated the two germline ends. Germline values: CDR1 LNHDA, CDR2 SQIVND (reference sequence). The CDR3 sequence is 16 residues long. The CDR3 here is CASSPRGTPQTGELFF. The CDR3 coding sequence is TGTGCCAGTAGCCCCCGAGGGACCCCCCAGACCGGGGAGCTGTTTTTT.

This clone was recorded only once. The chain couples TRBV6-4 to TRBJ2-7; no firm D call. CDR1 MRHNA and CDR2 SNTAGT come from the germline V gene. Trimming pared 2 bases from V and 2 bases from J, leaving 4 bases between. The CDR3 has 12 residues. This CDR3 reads CASSDPPYEQYF. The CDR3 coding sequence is TGTGCCAGCAGTGACCCTCCCTACGAGCAGTACTTC.